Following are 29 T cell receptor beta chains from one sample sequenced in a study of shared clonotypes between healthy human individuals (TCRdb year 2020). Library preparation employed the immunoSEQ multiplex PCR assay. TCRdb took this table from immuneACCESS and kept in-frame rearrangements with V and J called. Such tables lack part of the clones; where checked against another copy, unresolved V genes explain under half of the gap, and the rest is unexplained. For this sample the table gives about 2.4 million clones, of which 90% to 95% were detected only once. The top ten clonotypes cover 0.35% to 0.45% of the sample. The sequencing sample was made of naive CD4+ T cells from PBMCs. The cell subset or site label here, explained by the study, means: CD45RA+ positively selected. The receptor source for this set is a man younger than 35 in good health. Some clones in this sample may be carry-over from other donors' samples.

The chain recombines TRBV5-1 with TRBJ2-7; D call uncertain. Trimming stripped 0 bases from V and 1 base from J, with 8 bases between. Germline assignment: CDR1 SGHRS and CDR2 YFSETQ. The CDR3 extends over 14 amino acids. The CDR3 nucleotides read TGCGCCAGCAGCTTGGCCTTAGTTTCCTACGAGCAGTACTTC. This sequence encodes CASSLALVSYEQYF.

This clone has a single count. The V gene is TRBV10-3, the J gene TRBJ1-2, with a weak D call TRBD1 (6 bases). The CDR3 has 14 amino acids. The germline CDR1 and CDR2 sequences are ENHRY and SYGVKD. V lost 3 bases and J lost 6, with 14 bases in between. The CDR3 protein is CAISEQGRRDGYTF. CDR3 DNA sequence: TGTGCCATCAGTGAACAGGGTAGAAGGGATGGCTACACCTTC.

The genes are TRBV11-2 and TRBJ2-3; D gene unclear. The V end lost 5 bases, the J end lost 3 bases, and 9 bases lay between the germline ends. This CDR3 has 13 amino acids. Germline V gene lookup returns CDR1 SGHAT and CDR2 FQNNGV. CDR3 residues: CASSTQGTDTQYF. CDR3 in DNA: TGTGCCAGCAGCACACAAGGGACAGATACGCAGTATTTT.

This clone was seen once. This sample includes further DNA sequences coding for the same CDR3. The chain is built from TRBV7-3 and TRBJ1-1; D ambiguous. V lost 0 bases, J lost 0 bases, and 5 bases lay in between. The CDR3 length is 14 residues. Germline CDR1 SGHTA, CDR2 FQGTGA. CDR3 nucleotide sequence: TGTGCCAGCAGCTTAACGGGAATGAACACTGAAGCTTTCTTT. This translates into CASSLTGMNTEAFF.

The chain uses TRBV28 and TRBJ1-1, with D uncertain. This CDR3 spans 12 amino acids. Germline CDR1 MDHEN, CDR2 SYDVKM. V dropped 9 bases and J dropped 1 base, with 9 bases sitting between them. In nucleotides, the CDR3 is TGTGCCAGTGGTGTGGAGAACACTGAAGCTTTCTTT. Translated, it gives CASGVENTEAFF.

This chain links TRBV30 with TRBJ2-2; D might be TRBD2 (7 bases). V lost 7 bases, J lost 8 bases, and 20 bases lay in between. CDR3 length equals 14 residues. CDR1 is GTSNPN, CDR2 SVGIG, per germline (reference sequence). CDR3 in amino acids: CASKRDTPKGELFF. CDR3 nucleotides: TGTGCCTCAAAGCGGGACACTCCTAAAGGGGAGCTGTTTTTT.

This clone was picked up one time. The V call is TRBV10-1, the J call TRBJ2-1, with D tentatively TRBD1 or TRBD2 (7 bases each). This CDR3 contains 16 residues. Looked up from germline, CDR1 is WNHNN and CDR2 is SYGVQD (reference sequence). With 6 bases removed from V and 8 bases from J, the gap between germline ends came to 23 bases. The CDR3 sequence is CASSEGARLALDEQFF. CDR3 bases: TGCGCCAGCAGCGAGGGGGCTAGACTAGCTCTGGATGAGCAGTTCTTC.

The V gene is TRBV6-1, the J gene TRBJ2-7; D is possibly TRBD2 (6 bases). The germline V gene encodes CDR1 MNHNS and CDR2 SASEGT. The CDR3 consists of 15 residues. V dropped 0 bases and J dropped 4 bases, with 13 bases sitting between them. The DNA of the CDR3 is TGTGCCAGCAGTGAAGCTGGGGGGTTTATGTACGAGCAGTACTTC. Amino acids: CASSEAGGFMYEQYF.

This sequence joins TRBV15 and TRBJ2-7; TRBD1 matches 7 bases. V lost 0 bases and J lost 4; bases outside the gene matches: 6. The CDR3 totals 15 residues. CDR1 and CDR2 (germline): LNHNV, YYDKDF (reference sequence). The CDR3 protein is CATSRERTGRYEQYF. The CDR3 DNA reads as TGTGCCACCAGCAGAGAGAGGACAGGCAGATACGAGCAGTACTTC.

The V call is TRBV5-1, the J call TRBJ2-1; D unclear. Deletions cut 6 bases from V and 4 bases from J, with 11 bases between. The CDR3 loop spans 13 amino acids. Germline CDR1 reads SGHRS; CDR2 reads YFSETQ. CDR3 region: CASTPTEYNEQFF. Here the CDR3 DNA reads TGCGCCAGCACCCCGACTGAATACAATGAGCAGTTCTTC.

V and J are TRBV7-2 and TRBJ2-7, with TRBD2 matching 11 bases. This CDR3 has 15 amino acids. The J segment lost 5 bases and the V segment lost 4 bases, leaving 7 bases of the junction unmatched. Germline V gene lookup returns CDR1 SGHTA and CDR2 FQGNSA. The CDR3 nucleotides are TGTGCCAGCAGCTCCCGACTAGCGGGACTGAACGAGCAGTACTTC. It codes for CASSSRLAGLNEQYF.

The CDR3 bases are TGCGCCAGCCAATTCCCTGCCGGGGCGAACACCGGGGAGCTGTTTTTT. As protein: CASQFPAGANTGELFF. J is TRBJ2-2 and V is TRBV5-1; weak D call: TRBD2 (5 bases). The germline gives CDR1 SGHRS, CDR2 YFSETQ. Trimming pared 7 bases from V and 0 bases from J, leaving 16 bases between. The CDR3 has 16 residues.

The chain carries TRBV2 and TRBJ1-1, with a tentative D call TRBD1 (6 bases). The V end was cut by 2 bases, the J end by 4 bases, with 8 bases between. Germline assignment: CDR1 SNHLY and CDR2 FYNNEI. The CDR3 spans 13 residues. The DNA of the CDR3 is TGTGCCAGCAGTGAACTGGGGGCCACTGAAGCTTTCTTT. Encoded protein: CASSELGATEAFF.

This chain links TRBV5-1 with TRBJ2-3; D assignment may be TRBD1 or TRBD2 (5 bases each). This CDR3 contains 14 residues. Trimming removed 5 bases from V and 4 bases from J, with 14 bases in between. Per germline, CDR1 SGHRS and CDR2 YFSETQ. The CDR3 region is CASSRGGGADTQYF. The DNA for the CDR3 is TGCGCCAGCAGTCGTGGGGGTGGGGCAGATACGCAGTATTTT. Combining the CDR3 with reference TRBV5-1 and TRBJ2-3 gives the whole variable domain KAGVTQTPRYLIKTRGQQVTLSCSPISGHRSVSWYQQTPGQGLQFLFEYFSETQRNKGNFPGRFSGRQFSNSRSEMNVSTLELGDSALYLCASSRGGGADTQYFGPGTRLTVL.

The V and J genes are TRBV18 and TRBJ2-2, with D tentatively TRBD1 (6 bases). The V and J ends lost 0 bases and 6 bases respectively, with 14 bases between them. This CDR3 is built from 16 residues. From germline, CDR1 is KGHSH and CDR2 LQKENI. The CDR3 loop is CASSPPGGRLPGELFF. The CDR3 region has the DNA TGTGCCAGCTCACCACCAGGGGGAAGGCTCCCCGGGGAGCTGTTTTTT.

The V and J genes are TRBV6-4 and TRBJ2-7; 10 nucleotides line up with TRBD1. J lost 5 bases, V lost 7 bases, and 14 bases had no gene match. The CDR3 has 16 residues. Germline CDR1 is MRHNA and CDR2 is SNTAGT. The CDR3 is CASTPGASGQGDEQYF. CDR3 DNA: TGTGCCAGCACCCCGGGGGCTAGCGGACAGGGGGACGAGCAGTACTTC.

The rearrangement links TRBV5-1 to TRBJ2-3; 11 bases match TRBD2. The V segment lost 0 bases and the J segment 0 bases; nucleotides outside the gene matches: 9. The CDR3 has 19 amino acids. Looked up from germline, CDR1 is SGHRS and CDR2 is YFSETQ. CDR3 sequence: CASSLAGRPSGGSTDTQYF. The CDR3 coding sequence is TGCGCCAGCAGCTTGGCCGGGAGACCTAGCGGGGGGAGCACAGATACGCAGTATTTT. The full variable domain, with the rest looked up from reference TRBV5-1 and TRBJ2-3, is KAGVTQTPRYLIKTRGQQVTLSCSPISGHRSVSWYQQTPGQGLQFLFEYFSETQRNKGNFPGRFSGRQFSNSRSEMNVSTLELGDSALYLCASSLAGRPSGGSTDTQYFGPGTRLTVL.

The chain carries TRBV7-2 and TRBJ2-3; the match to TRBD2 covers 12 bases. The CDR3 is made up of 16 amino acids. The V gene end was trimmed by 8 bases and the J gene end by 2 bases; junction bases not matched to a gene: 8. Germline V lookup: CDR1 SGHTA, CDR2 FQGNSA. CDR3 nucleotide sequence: TGTGCCAGCCACCGGACTAGCGGGACTGTCACAGATACGCAGTATTTT. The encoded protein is CASHRTSGTVTDTQYF.

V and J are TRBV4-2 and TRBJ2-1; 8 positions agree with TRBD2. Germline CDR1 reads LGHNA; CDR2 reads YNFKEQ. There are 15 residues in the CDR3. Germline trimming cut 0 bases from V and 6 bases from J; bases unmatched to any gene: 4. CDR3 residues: CASSQERTSRNEQFF. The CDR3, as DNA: TGTGCCAGCAGCCAAGAGCGGACTAGCCGCAATGAGCAGTTCTTC.

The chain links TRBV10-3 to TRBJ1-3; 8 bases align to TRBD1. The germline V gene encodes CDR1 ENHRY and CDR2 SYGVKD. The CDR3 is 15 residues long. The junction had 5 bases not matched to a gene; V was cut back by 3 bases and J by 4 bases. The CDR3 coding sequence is TGTGCCATCAGTGATACGAGGACAGGGGGAAACACCATATATTTT. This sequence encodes CAISDTRTGGNTIYF.

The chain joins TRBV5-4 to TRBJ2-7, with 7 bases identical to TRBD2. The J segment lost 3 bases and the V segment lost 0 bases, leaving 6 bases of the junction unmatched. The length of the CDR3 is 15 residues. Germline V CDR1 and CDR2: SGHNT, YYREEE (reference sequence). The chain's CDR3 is CASSLGETSSYEQYF. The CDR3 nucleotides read TGTGCCAGCAGCTTGGGGGAGACTAGCAGCTACGAGCAGTACTTC.

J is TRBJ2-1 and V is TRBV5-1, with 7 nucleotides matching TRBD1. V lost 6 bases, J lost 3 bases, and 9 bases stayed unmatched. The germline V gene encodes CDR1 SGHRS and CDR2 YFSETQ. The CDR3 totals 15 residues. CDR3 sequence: CASTYRDSHYNEQFF. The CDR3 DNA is TGCGCCAGCACGTACCGGGACAGTCACTACAATGAGCAGTTCTTC.

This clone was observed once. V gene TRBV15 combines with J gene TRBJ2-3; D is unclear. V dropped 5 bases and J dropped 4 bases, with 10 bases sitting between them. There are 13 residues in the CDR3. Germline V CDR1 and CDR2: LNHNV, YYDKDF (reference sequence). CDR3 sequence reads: CATSSLNADTQYF. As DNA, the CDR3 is TGTGCCACCAGCTCGTTGAATGCAGATACGCAGTATTTT.

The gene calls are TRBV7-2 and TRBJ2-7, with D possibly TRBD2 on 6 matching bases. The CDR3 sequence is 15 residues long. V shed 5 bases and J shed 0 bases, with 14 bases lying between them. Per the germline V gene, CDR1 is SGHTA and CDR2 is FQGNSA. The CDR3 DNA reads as TGTGCCAGCAGCCAAGACGGGGGTTACTCCTACGAGCAGTACTTC. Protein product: CASSQDGGYSYEQYF.

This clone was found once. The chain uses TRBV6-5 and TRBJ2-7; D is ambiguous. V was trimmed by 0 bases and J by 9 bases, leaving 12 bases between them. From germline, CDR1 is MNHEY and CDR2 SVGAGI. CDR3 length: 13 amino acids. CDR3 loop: CASSYSGYRAQYF. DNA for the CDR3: TGTGCCAGCAGTTACTCGGGCTATCGCGCGCAGTACTTC.

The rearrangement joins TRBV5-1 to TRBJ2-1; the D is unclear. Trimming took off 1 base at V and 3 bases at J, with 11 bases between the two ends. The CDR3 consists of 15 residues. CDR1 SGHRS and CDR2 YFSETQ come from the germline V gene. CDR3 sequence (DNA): TGCGCCAGCAGCTTGCGAGGTGGGCTCTACAATGAGCAGTTCTTC. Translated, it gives CASSLRGGLYNEQFF.

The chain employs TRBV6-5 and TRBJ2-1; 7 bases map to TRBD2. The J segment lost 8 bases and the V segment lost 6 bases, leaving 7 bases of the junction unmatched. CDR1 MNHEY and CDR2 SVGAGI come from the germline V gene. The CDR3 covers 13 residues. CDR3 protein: CASSPRAGDEQFF. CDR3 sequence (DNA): TGTGCCAGCAGCCCCAGGGCGGGAGATGAGCAGTTCTTC.

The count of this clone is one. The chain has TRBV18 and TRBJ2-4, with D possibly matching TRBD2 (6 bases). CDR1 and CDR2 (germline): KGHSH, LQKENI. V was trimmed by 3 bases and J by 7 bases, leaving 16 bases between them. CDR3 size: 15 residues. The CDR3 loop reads CASSPYSRDWNIQYF. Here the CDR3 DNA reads TGTGCCAGCTCACCGTACTCGCGGGACTGGAACATTCAGTACTTC.

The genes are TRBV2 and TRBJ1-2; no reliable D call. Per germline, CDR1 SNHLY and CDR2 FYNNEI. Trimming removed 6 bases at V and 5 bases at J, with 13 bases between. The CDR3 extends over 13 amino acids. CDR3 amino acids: CASREQSPYGYTF. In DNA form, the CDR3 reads TGTGCCAGCAGAGAACAGTCCCCATATGGCTACACCTTC.